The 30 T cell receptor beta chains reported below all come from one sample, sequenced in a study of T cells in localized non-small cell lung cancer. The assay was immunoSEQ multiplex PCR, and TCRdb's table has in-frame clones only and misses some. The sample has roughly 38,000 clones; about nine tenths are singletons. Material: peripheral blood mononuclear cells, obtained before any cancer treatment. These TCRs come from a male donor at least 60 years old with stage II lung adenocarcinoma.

The CDR3 sequence: CASSQGVPSYEQYF. In DNA, the CDR3 is TGTGCCAGCAGCCAAGGGGTGCCGTCCTACGAGCAGTACTTC. The rearrangement uses TRBV14 and TRBJ2-7; D is uncertain. Germline CDR1 reads SGHDN; CDR2 reads FVKESK. Trimming cost V 1 base and J 1 base, with 8 bases left between them. This CDR3 has 14 amino acids.

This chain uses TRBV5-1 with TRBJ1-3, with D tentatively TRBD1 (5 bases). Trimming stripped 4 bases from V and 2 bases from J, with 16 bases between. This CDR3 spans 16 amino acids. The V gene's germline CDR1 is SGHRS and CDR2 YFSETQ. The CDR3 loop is CASSAGAGLAGNTIYF. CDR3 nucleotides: TGCGCCAGCAGCGCCGGGGCAGGCCTTGCTGGAAACACCATATATTTT.

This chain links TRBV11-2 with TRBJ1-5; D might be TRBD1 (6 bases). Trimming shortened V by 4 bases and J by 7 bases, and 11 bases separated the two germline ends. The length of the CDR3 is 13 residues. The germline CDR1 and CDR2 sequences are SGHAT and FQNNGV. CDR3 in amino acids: CASSWDKGQPQHF. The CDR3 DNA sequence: TGTGCCAGCAGCTGGGACAAAGGACAGCCCCAGCATTTT.

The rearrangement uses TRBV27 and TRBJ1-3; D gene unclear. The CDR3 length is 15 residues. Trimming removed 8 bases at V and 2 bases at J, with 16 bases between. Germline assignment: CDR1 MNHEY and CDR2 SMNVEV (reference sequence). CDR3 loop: CASASNWLAGNTIYF. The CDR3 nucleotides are TGTGCCAGCGCCTCAAACTGGTTGGCTGGAAACACCATATATTTT.

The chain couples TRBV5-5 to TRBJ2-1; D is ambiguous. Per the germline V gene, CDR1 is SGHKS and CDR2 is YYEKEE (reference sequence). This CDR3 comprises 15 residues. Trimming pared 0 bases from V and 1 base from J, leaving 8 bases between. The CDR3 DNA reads TGTGCCAGCAGCTTGGAACAGTGGTCCTACAATGAGCAGTTCTTC. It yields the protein CASSLEQWSYNEQFF.

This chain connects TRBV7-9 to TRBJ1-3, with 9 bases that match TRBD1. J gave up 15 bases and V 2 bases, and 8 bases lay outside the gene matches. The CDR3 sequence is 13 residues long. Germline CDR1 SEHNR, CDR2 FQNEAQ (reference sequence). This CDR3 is CASSLPGQGHPYF. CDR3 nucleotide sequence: TGTGCCAGCAGCTTACCGGGACAGGGACATCCATATTTT.

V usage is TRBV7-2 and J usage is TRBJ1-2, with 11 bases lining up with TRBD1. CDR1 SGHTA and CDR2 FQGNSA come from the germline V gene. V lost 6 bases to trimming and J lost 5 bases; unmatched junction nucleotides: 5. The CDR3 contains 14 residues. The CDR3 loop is CASRRTGGVYGYTF. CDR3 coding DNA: TGTGCCAGCAGAAGGACAGGGGGCGTTTATGGCTACACCTTC. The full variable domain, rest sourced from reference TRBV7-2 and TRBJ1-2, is GAGVSQSPSNKVTEKGKDVELRCDPISGHTALYWYRQSLGQGLEFLIYFQGNSAPDKSGLPSDRFSAERTGGSVSTLTIQRTQQEDSAVYLCASRRTGGVYGYTFGSGTRLTVV.

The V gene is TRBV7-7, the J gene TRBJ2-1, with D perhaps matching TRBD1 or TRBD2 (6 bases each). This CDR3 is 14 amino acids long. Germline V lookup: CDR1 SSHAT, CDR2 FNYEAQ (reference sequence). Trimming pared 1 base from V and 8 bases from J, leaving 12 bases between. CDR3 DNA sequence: TGTGCCAGCAGCTTAGATGGGGGGCTCGATGAGCAGTTCTTC. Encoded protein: CASSLDGGLDEQFF.

CDR3 DNA: TGTGCCACAAGAAACACGAAGAGCGGGAGAGGGAGGGAGCAGTTCTTC. Protein product: CATRNTKSGRGREQFF. V is TRBV7-2 and J is TRBJ2-1, with 8 bases aligning to TRBD2. The CDR3 contains 16 residues. V lost 10 bases to trimming and J lost 10 bases; unmatched junction nucleotides: 21. CDR1 is SGHTA and CDR2 is FQGNSA in the germline V gene.

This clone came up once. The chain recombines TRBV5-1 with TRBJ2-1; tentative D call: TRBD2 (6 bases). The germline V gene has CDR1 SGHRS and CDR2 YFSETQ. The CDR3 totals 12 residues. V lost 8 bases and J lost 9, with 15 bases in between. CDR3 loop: CASWRVGGEQFF. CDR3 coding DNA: TGCGCCAGTTGGCGGGTGGGAGGTGAGCAGTTCTTC.

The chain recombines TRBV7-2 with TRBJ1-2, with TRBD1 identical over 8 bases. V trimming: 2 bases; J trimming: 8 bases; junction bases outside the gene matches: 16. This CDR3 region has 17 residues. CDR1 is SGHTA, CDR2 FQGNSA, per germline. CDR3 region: CASSLMGRGRGLGGYTF. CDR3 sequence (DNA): TGTGCCAGCAGCTTAATGGGGCGGGGCAGGGGGCTAGGCGGCTACACCTTC.

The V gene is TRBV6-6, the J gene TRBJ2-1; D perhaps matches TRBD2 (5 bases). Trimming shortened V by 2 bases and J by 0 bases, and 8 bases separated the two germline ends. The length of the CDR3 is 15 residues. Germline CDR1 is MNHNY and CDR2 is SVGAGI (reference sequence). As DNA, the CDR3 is TGTGCCAGCAGTTACGGGCGGGCCTCCTACAATGAGCAGTTCTTC. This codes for CASSYGRASYNEQFF.

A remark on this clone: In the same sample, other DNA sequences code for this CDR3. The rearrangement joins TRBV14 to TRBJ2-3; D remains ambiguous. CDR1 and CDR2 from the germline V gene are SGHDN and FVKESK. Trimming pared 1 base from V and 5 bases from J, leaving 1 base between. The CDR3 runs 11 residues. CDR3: CASSQVDTQYF. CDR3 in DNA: TGTGCCAGCAGCCAAGTAGATACGCAGTATTTT.

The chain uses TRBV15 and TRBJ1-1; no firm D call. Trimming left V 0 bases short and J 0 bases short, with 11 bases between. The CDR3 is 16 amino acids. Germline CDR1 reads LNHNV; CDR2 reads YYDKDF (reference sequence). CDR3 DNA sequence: TGTGCCACCAGCAGAGATCCAGGAGCCATGAACACTGAAGCTTTCTTT. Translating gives CATSRDPGAMNTEAFF.

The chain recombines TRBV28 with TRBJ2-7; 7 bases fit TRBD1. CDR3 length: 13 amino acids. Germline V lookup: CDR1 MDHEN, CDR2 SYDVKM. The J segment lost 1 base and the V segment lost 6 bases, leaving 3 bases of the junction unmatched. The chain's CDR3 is CASRRQGSYEQYF. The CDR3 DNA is TGTGCCAGCAGACGACAGGGTTCCTACGAGCAGTACTTC.

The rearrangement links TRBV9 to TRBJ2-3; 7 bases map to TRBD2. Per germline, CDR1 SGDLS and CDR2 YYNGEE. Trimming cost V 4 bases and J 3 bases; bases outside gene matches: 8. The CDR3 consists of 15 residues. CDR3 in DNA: TGTGCCAGCAGCCTACGCGGGAGAGGAACAGATACGCAGTATTTT. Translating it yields CASSLRGRGTDTQYF.

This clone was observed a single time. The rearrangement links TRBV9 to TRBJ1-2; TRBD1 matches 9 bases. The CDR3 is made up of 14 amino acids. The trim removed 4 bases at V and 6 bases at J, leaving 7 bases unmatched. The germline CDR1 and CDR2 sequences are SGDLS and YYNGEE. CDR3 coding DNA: TGTGCCAGCAGCCCCTCGGGACAGGGCGATGGCTACACCTTC. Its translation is CASSPSGQGDGYTF.

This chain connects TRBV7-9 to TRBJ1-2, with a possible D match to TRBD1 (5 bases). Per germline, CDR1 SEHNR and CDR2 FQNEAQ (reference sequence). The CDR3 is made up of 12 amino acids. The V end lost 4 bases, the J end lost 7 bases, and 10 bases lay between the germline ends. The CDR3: CASSSGISGYTF. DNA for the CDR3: TGTGCCAGCAGCTCAGGGATTAGTGGCTACACCTTC.

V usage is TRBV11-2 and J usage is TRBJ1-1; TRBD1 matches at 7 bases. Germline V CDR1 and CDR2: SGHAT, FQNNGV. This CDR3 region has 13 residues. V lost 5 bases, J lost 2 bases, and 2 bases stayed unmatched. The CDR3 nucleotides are TGTGCCAGCAGCGGGGACAGAAACACTGAAGCTTTCTTT. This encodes CASSGDRNTEAFF.

The CDR3 nucleotides read TGTGCCAGCAGATCGGACAGGGACGTCTACACCTTC. This translates into CASRSDRDVYTF. The rearrangement links TRBV6-6 to TRBJ1-2; 8 bases match TRBD1. Germline loops: CDR1 MNHNY, CDR2 SVGAGI (reference sequence). CDR3 length equals 12 residues. Unmatched junction bases numbered 7, after V lost 6 bases and J lost 10 bases.

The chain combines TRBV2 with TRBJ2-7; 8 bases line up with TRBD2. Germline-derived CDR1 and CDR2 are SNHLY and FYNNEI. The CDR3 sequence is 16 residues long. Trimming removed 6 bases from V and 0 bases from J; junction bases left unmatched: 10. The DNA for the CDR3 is TGTGCCAGCAGGGGGGGGAGGAGCGGGAGCTCCTACGAGCAGTACTTC. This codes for CASRGGRSGSSYEQYF.

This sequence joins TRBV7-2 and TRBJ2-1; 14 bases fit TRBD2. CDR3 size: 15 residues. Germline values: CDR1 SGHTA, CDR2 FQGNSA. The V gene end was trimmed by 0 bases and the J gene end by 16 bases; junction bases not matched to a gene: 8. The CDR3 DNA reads TGTGCCAGCAGCTTAGCTTCGGGACTAGCGGGAGTACATTTCTTC. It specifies CASSLASGLAGVHFF.

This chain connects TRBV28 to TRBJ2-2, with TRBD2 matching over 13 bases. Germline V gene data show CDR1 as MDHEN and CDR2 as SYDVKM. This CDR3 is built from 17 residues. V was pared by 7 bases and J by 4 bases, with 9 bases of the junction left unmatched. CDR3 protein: CASNLGGLAGVTGELFF. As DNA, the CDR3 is TGTGCCAGCAATCTAGGAGGACTAGCGGGAGTCACCGGGGAGCTGTTTTTT.

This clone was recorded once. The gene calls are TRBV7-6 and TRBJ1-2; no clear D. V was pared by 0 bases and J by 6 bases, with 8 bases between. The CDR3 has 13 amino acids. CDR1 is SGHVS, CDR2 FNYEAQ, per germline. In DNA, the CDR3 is TGTGCCAGCAGCTTAGCGTCCATGGATGGCTACACCTTC. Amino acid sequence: CASSLASMDGYTF. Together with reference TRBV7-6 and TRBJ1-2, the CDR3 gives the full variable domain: GAGVSQSPRYKVTKRGQDVALRCDPISGHVSLYWYRQALGQGPEFLTYFNYEAQQDKSGLPNDRFSAERPEGSISTLTIQRTEQRDSAMYRCASSLASMDGYTFGSGTRLTVV.

The CDR3 bases are TGCGCCAGCAGCTGGGACAGGGGGCAGGTTGGCTACACCTTC. Translation: CASSWDRGQVGYTF. J is TRBJ1-2 and V is TRBV5-1, with TRBD1 identical over 12 bases. The junction had 4 bases not matched to a gene; V was cut back by 3 bases and J by 7 bases. The CDR3 has 14 amino acids. Germline lookup yields CDR1 SGHRS and CDR2 YFSETQ.

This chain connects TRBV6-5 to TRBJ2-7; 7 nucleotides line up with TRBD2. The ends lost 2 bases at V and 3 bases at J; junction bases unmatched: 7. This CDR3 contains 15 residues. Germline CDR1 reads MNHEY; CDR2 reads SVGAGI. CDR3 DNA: TGTGCCAGCAGTTACGGCCTAGCGGAAATCTACGAGCAGTACTTC. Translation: CASSYGLAEIYEQYF.

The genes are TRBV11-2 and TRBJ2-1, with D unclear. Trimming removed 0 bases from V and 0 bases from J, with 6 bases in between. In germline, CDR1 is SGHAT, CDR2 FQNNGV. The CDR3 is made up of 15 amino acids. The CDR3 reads CASSLEGGSYNEQFF. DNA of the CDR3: TGTGCCAGCAGCTTAGAGGGCGGCTCCTACAATGAGCAGTTCTTC. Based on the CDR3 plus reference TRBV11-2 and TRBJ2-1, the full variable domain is EAGVAQSPRYKIIEKRQSVAFWCNPISGHATLYWYQQILGQGPKLLIQFQNNGVVDDSQLPKDRFSAERLKGVDSTLKIQPAKLEDSAVYLCASSLEGGSYNEQFFGPGTRLTVL.

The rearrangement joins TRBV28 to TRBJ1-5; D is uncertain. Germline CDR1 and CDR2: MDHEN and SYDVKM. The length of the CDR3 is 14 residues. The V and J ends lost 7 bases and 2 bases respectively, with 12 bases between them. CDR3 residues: CASNVPRRNQPQHF. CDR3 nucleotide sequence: TGTGCCAGCAATGTCCCGAGGCGCAATCAGCCCCAGCATTTT.

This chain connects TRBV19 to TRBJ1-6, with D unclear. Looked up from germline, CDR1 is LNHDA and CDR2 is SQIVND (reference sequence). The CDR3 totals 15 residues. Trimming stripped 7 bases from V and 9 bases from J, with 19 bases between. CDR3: CASTEWALDGSPLHF. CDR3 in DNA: TGTGCCAGTACCGAATGGGCCTTGGACGGTTCACCCCTCCACTTT.

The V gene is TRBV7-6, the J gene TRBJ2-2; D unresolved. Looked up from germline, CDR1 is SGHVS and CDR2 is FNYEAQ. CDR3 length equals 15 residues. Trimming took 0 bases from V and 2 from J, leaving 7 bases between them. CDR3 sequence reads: CASSLAPDNTGELFF. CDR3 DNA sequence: TGTGCCAGCAGCTTAGCCCCGGATAACACCGGGGAGCTGTTTTTT.